This T cell receptor (beta chain) is from a study of blood T cell repertoires in COVID-19. Study as a whole: COVID-19 samples collected from the United States, Italy and Spain covered acute and convalescent phases. T cells, B-cell-depleted T cells, or PBMCs provided the cDNA or gDNA that served as material.

The V segment lost 4 bases and the J segment 4 bases; nucleotides outside the gene matches: 7. The V gene's germline CDR1 is SGHRS and CDR2 YFSETQ. The CDR3 length is 15 residues. Libraries were prepared by immunoSEQ multiplex PCR; TCRdb keeps only in-frame clonotypes and omits some of them. The repertoire holds around 220,000 clones, with over 75% as singletons. The sample comprised PBMCs or T cells enriched from blood (not recorded which). The J gene is TRBJ2-2, the V gene TRBV5-1, with 7 bases identical to TRBD2. The source of this sequence is a woman aged 40 to 50 with acute COVID-19. The CDR3 nucleotides are TGCGCCAGCAGCGCGACTAGCCGCGGCACCGGGGAGCTGTTTTTT. As protein: CASSATSRGTGELFF. Full variable domain (remainder filled in from reference TRBV5-1 and TRBJ2-2): KAGVTQTPRYLIKTRGQQVTLSCSPISGHRSVSWYQQTPGQGLQFLFEYFSETQRNKGNFPGRFSGRQFSNSRSEMNVSTLELGDSALYLCASSATSRGTGELFFGEGSRLTVL.